This T cell receptor beta chain was recorded in a study of low-dose radiotherapy and immunotherapy resistance in tumors. Priming of first-strand cDNA relied on TRAV- and TRBV-specific primers (covering alpha and beta chains). TCR amplification involved approximately 20 PCR cycles with a constant-region primer and V-primer adapter. TCRdb ran MiXCR on the reads and lists one entry per CDR3 protein. The table includes 40,000 or so distinct CDR3 sequences, less than 30% detected once. This clonotype was seen at least ten times. As for time point: after trial treatment. Treatment in this sample: LDRT plus nivolumab, ipilimumab, low-dose cyclophosphamide and aspirin (RACIN trial). Low-dose radiotherapy, low-dose cyclophosphamide, aspirin, ipilimumab and nivolumab were all given to the donors. Those who qualified had advanced solid tumors (lacking tumor-infiltrating lymphocytes). Germline loops: CDR1 SEHNR, CDR2 FQNEAQ (reference sequence). The CDR3 loop spans 15 amino acids. The V end lost 0 bases, the J end lost 6 bases, and 15 bases lay between the germline ends.

The specimen was PBMCs, collected after low-dose radiotherapy plus immunotherapy. This sequence originates from a male donor with prostate cancer. The rearrangement links TRBV7-9 to TRBJ2-7; D possibly corresponds to TRBD1 (5 bases). CDR3 nucleotides: TGTGCCAGCAGCTTAGCGCTGGCAGGGAAGGGCGAGCAGTACTTC. Translating gives CASSLALAGKGEQYF.